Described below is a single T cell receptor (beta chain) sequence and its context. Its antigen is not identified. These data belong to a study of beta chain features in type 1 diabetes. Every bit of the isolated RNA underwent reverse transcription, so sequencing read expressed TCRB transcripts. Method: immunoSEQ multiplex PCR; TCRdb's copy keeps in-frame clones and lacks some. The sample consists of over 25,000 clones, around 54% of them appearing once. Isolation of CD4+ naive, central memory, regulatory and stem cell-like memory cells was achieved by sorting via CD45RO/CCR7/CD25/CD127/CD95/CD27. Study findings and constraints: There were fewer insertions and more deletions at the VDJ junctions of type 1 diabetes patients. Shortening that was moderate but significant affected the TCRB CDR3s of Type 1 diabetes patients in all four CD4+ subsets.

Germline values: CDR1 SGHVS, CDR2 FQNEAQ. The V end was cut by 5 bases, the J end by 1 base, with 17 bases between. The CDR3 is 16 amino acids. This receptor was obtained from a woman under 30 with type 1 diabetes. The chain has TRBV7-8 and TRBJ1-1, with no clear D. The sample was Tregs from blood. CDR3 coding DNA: TGTGCCAGCAGCCCCCTGGGATTGGGAGGGAACACTGAAGCTTTCTTT. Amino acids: CASSPLGLGGNTEAFF.